This T cell receptor (beta chain) was sequenced in a study of memory CD4+ T cells and cytomegalovirus serostatus. Study details: Donors were healthy Belgian adults, 10 or so CMV seropositive and approximately 23 seronegative.

The sort gate was single viable CD3+CD4+CD8-CD45RO+ cells for memory CD4+ T cells. Here immunoSEQ multiplex PCR was the method, and the copy in TCRdb shows in-frame clones only, minus some. The data contain 55,000 to 60,000 clones, about 81% of them singletons. From germline, CDR1 is SGHAT and CDR2 FQNNGV. The germline V and J ends were trimmed by 6 bases and 3 bases, with 24 bases remaining between them. CDR3 length: 17 residues. The V call is TRBV11-2, the J call TRBJ2-7, with a possible D match to TRBD1 (6 bases). This receptor was identified in an adult in good health and CMV-seronegative. Material: memory CD4+ T cells from blood. The CDR3 here is CASSLRRRPGDGYEQYF. The CDR3 DNA reads TGTGCCAGCAGTCTGCGTCGGCGGCCAGGGGATGGCTACGAGCAGTACTTC.